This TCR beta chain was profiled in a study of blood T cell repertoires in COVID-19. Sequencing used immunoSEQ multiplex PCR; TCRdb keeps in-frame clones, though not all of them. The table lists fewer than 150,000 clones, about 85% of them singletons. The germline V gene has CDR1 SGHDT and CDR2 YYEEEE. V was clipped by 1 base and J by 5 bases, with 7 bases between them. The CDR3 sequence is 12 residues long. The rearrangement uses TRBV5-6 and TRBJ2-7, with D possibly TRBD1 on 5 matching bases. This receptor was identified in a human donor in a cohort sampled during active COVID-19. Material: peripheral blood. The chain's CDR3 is CASSLPRDEQYF. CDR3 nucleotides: TGTGCCAGCAGCTTGCCCAGGGACGAGCAGTACTTC.